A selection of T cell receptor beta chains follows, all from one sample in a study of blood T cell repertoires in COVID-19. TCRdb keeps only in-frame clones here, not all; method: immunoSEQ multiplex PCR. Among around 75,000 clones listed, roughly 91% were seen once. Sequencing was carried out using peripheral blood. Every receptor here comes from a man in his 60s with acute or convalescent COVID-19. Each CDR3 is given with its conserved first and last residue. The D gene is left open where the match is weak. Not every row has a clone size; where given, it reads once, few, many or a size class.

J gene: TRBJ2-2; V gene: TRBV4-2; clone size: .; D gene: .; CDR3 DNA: TGTGCCAGCAGCCAAGGGAGTAGCGGTTCGAACACCGGGGAGCTGTTTTTT; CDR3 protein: CASSQGSSGSNTGELFF
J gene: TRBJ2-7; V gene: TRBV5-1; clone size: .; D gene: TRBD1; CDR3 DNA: TGCGCCAGCAGCTTTCAGGGGGCGGGGAACGAGCAGTACTTC; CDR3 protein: CASSFQGAGNEQYF
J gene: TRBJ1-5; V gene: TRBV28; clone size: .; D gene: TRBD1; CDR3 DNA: TGTGCCAGCAGTACGGACAGGGATTCTCATCAGCCCCAGCATTTT; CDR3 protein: CASSTDRDSHQPQHF
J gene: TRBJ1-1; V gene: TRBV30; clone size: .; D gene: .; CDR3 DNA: TGTGCCTGGGAAGGGGGGGCGGACACTGAAGCTTTCTTT; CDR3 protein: CAWEGGADTEAFF
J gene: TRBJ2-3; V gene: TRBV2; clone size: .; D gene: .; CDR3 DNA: TGTGCCAGCAGTGTTCGCGGTCCTGCCACTAGCACAGATACGCAGTATTTT; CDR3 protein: CASSVRGPATSTDTQYF
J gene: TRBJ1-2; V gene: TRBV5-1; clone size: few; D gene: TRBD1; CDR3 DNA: TGCGCCAGCAGCCCTTCGGGACAGGCGCCCAACTATGGCTACACCTTC; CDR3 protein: CASSPSGQAPNYGYTF
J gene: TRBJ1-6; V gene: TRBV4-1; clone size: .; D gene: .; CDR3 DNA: TGCGCCAGCAGCCAAGAGGGGCGGGGCTCCTATAATTCACCCCTCCACTTT; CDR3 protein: CASSQEGRGSYNSPLHF
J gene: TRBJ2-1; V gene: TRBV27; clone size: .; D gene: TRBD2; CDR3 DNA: TGTGCCAGCACTCCGGGACTAGCGAGCTCCTACAATGAGCAGTTCTTC; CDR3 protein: CASTPGLASSYNEQFF
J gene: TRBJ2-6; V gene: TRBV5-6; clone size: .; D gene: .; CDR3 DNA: TGTGCCAGCAGCTTGCCTACTGGGGCCAACGTCCTGACTTTC; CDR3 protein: CASSLPTGANVLTF
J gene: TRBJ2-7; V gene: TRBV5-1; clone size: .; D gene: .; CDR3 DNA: TGCGCCAGCAGCTTGACGTGGGGCGCAAACTACGAGCAGTACTTC; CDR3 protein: CASSLTWGANYEQYF
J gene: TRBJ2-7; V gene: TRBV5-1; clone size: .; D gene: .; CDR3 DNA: TGCGCCAGCAGCTTTGGAGGGGTTAACGAGCAGTACTTC; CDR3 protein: CASSFGGVNEQYF
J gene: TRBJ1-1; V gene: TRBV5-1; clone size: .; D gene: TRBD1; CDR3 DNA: TGCGCCAGCAGCTTGACACAGGGGCCCACTGAAGCTTTCTTT; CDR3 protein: CASSLTQGPTEAFF
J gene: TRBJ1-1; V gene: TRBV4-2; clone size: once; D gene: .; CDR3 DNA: TGTGCCAGCAGCCAAGACGAGGGTACTGAAGCTTTCTTT; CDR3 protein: CASSQDEGTEAFF
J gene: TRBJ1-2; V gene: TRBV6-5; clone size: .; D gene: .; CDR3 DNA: TGTGCCAGCATTCGAACAGGGTTTGGGGCTGGCTACACCTTC; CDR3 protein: CASIRTGFGAGYTF
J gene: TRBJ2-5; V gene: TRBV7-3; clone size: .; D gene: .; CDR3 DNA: TGTGCCAGCAGCCCCGGGTCCCAAGAGACCCAGTACTTC; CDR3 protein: CASSPGSQETQYF
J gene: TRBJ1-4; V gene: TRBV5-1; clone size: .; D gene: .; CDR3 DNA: TGCGCCAGCAGCTTATGGGGGGGATCAACTAATGAAAAACTGTTTTTT; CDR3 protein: CASSLWGGSTNEKLFF
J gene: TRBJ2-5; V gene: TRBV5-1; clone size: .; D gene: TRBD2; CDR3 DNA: TGCGCCAGCAGCTTGGTTGTAGCGGGGTATCAAGAGACCCAGTACTTC; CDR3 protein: CASSLVVAGYQETQYF
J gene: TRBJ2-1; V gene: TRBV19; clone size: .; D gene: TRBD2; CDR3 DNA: TGTGCCAGTAGTACCGCTAGCGGGAAGGCTGGTGAGCAGTTCTTC; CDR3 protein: CASSTASGKAGEQFF
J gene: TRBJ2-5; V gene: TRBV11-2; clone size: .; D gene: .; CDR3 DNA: TGTGCCAGCAGCTTAGATCACAGGGTTCGGGAGACCCAGTACTTC; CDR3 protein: CASSLDHRVRETQYF
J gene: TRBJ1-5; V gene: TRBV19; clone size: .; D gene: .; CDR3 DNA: TGTGCCAGTAGTATAGACAGTGGACTACTGAGCAATCAGCCCCAGCATTTT; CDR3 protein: CASSIDSGLLSNQPQHF
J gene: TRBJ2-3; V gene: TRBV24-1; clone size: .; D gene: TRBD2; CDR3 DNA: TGTGCCACCAGCAGGACTAGCGGTAGCACAGATACGCAGTATTTT; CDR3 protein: CATSRTSGSTDTQYF
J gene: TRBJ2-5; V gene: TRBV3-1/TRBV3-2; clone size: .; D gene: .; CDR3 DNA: TGTGCCAGCAGCCAAGGGGTGATGATGGGAGCGACCCAGTACTTC; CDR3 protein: CASSQGVMMGATQYF
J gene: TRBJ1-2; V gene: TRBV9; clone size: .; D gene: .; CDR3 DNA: TGTGCCAGCAGCGTAGTTACAGGCTCATGGAGTGGCTACACCTTC; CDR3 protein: CASSVVTGSWSGYTF